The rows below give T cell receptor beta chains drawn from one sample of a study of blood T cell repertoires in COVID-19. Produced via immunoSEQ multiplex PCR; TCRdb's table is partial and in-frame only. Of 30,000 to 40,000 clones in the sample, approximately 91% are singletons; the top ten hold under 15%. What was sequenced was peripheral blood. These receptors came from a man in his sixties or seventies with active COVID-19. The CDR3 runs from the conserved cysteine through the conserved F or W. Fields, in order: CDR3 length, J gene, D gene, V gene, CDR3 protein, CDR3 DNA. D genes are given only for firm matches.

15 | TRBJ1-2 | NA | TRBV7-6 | CASSLRGGAQYGYTF | TGTGCCAGCAGCCTCAGGGGTGGGGCCCAATATGGCTACACCTTC
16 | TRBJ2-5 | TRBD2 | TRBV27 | CASSLYPAGLKETQYF | TGTGCCAGCAGTTTATACCCAGCGGGGCTGAAAGAGACCCAGTACTTC
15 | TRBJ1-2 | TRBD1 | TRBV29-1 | CSVEDWRQGSYGYTF | TGCAGCGTTGAAGATTGGAGACAGGGAAGCTATGGCTACACCTTC
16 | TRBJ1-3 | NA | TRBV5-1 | CASSPETETSGNTIYF | TGCGCCAGCAGCCCAGAGACAGAAACCTCTGGAAACACCATATATTTT
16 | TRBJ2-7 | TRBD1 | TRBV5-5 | CASSSIPETGPYEQYF | TGTGCCAGCAGCTCTATACCAGAGACAGGGCCCTACGAGCAGTACTTC
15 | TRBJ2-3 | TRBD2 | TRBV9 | CASSVAAGGTDTQYF | TGTGCCAGCAGCGTAGCAGCGGGAGGCACAGATACGCAGTATTTT
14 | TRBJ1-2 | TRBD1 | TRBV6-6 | CASSSPEGASGYTF | TGTGCCAGCAGCTCTCCGGAGGGGGCTAGTGGCTACACCTTC
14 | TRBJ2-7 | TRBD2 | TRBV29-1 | CSVGGGQAGYEQYF | TGCAGCGTTGGGGGAGGGCAAGCGGGCTACGAGCAGTACTTC
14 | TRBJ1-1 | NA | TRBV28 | CASTNQVLNTEAFF | TGTGCCAGCACCAATCAGGTTCTGAACACTGAAGCTTTCTTT
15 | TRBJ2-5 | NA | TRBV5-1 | CASSSTLRRQETQYF | TGCGCCAGCAGCTCGACTTTGCGGAGGCAAGAGACCCAGTACTTC
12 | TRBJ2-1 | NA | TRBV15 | CATSSFDRGQFF | TGTGCCACCAGCAGTTTTGACCGGGGACAGTTCTTC
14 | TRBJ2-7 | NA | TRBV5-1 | CASSPRERLLEQYF | TGCGCCAGCAGCCCCAGGGAAAGGTTGCTCGAGCAGTACTTC
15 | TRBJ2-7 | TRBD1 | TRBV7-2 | CASSYEGTGAYEQYF | TGTGCCAGCAGCTACGAGGGGACAGGAGCCTACGAGCAGTACTTC
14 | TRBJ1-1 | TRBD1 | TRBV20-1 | CSASRPGGFTEAFF | TGCAGTGCTAGTCGGCCAGGGGGCTTTACTGAAGCTTTCTTT
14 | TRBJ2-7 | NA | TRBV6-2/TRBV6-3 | CASSYSGATYEQYF | TGTGCCAGCAGTTACTCAGGGGCGACCTACGAGCAGTACTTC
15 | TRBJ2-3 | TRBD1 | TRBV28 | CASSLQGVSTDTQYF | TGTGCCAGCAGTTTGCAGGGGGTCAGCACAGATACGCAGTATTTT
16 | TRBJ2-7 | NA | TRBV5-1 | CASSTGISPSSYEQYF | TGCGCCAGCAGTACCGGGATATCGCCGAGCTCCTACGAGCAGTACTTC
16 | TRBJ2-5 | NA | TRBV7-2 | CASSLTRQTFQETQYF | TGTGCCAGCAGCTTAACGAGACAGACATTCCAAGAGACCCAGTACTTC
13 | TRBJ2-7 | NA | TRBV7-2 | CASSSEGRYEQYF | TGTGCCAGCAGCTCCGAGGGCAGATACGAGCAGTACTTC
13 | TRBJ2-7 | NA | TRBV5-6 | CASSLASSYEQYF | TGTGCCAGCAGCTTGGCTAGCTCCTACGAGCAGTACTTC
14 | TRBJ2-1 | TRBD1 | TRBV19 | CASSAQTGVGEQFF | TGTGCCAGTAGTGCGCAGACAGGGGTTGGTGAGCAGTTCTTC
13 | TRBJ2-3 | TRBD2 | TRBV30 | CASSQREGDTQYF | TGTGCCTCGAGTCAGCGGGAGGGAGATACGCAGTATTTT
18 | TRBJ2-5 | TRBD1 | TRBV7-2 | CASSSPGRTGSFQETQYF | TGTGCCAGCAGCTCCCCCGGCCGGACAGGGAGTTTTCAAGAGACCCAGTACTTC
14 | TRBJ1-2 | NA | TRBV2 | CASSGGRTNYGYTF | TGTGCCAGCAGTGGGGGCAGAACTAACTATGGCTACACCTTC
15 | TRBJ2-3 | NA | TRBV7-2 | CASSLRRQRTDTQYF | TGTGCCAGCAGCTTACGGCGCCAGCGGACAGATACGCAGTATTTT
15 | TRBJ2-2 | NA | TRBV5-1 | CASSWTVTNTGELFF | TGCGCCAGCAGCTGGACAGTTACGAACACCGGGGAGCTGTTTTTT
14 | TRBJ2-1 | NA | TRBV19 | CASSTGQWNNEQFF | TGTGCCAGTAGTACCGGACAGTGGAACAATGAGCAGTTCTTC
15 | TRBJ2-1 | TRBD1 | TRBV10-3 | CAISRDRGHYNEQFF | TGTGCCATCAGTCGAGACAGGGGGCATTACAATGAGCAGTTCTTC
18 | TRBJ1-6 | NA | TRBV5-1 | CASSLYLFDPLANSPLHF | TGCGCCAGCAGCTTGTATCTTTTCGACCCTTTAGCAAATTCACCCCTCCACTTT
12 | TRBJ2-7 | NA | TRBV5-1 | CASSLSGYEQYF | TGCGCCAGCAGCCTTAGCGGCTACGAGCAGTACTTC
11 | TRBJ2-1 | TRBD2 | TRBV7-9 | CASSFPRGLVF | TGTGCCAGCAGCTTTCCGCGCGGACTAGTCTTC